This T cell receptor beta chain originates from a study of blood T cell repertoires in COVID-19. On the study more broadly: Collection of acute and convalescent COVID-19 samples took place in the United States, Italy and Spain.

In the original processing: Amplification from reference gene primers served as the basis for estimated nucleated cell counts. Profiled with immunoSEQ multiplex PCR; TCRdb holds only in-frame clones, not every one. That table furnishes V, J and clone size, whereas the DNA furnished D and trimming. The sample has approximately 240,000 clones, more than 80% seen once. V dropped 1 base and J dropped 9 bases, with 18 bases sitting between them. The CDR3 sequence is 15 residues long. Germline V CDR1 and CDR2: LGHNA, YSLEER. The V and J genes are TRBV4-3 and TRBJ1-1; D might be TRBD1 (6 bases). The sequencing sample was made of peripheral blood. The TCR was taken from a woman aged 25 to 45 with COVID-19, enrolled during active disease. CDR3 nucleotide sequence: TGCGCCAGCAGCCAAGGGGTGGGGGAGGGGGATAAAGCTTTCTTT. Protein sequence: CASSQGVGEGDKAFF.